This entry describes one T cell receptor beta chain. Clones were sequenced by immunoSEQ multiplex PCR, and TCRdb holds only the in-frame ones, with some missing. The repertoire includes some 91,000 clones, about 81% of them detected once, and approximately 2% sits in the top ten. The sample belongs to a study of glioma-infiltrating T cells after dendritic cell vaccination. Sample time point: after dendritic cell vaccination, including at tumor progression/relapse. Per germline, CDR1 GTSNPN and CDR2 SVGIG (reference sequence). The CDR3 is 12 residues long. Trimming took off 1 base at V and 9 bases at J, with 10 bases between the two ends.

The source of this sequence is a human donor with glioblastoma. The specimen comprised blood, sampled after dendritic cell vaccination. V gene TRBV30 combines with J gene TRBJ2-1; D unclear. The CDR3 region has the DNA TGTGCCTGGAGTGGTTCCGGTGGTGAGCAGTTCTTC. It encodes CAWSGSGGEQFF.